One sample yielded the 30 T cell receptor beta chains listed below, sequenced in a study of blood T cell repertoires in COVID-19. Profiling relied on immunoSEQ multiplex PCR, and the TCRdb table lists in-frame clones only, not all of them. Among just over 95,000 clones listed, 75% to 95% were seen once. The sequencing sample was made of peripheral blood. The receptor set was obtained from a man in his sixties with acute or convalescent COVID-19.

This chain connects TRBV12-5 to TRBJ2-2; tentative D call: TRBD2 (5 bases). This CDR3 is 17 amino acids long. V shed 2 bases and J shed 2 bases, with 15 bases lying between them. Germline lookup yields CDR1 LGHNT and CDR2 FRNRAP. The CDR3 DNA is TGTGCTAGTGGTTTGACGAGGACTCTCCTCAACACCGGGGAGCTGTTTTTT. It codes for CASGLTRTLLNTGELFF.

This chain connects TRBV29-1 to TRBJ2-3, with D unclear. From germline, CDR1 is SQVTM and CDR2 ANQGSEA. This CDR3 is 12 amino acids long. V was pared by 0 bases and J by 2 bases, with 3 bases between. CDR3 amino acids: CSVEDNTDTQYF. The CDR3 DNA sequence: TGCAGCGTTGAAGACAACACAGATACGCAGTATTTT.

The genes are TRBV6-6 and TRBJ1-1; D uncertain. CDR3 size: 11 residues. V was cut by 2 bases and J by 7 bases, with 5 bases left in between. Germline CDR1 reads MNHNY; CDR2 reads SVGAGI (reference sequence). The CDR3 region is CASSYGSEAFF. DNA of the CDR3: TGTGCCAGCAGTTACGGGAGTGAAGCTTTCTTT.

This chain links TRBV11-2 with TRBJ2-6; TRBD1 might be the D (7 bases). CDR1 and CDR2 (germline): SGHAT, FQNNGV. CDR3 length: 18 residues. Trimming cost V 3 bases and J 0 bases, with 15 bases left between them. The CDR3 nucleotides are TGTGCCAGCAGCTTCCGATCAGGGGGGCTCTCTGGGGCCAACGTCCTGACTTTC. Its protein is CASSFRSGGLSGANVLTF.

J is TRBJ1-2 and V is TRBV2; the D is unclear. The CDR3 is made up of 13 amino acids. Germline V gives CDR1 SNHLY, CDR2 FYNNEI. V was pared by 4 bases and J by 4 bases, with 10 bases between. The CDR3 sequence is CASSVDPSYGYTF. The CDR3 DNA follows: TGTGCCAGCAGTGTAGATCCTAGCTATGGCTACACCTTC.

The chain links TRBV5-1 to TRBJ2-7; TRBD1 matches 9 bases. Losses at the gene ends were 9 bases for V and 5 bases for J; bases not matched to a gene: 12. Germline V lookup: CDR1 SGHRS, CDR2 YFSETQ. The CDR3 spans 14 residues. The CDR3 DNA sequence: TGCGCCAACACCTTCCGGGACAGGGACCACGAGCAGTACGTC. This codes for CANTFRDRDHEQYV.

The chain is built from TRBV19 and TRBJ1-1; the match to TRBD1 covers 7 bases. The CDR3 is 14 amino acids. V lost 7 bases, J lost 0 bases, and 5 bases stayed unmatched. Germline V gives CDR1 LNHDA, CDR2 SQIVND (reference sequence). The CDR3 region is CASTSGQVNTEAFF. The CDR3 nucleotides read TGTGCCAGTACCTCCGGACAGGTGAACACTGAAGCTTTCTTT. Using reference TRBV19 and TRBJ1-1 for the parts outside the CDR3, the full variable domain is DGGITQSPKYLFRKEGQNVTLSCEQNLNHDAMYWYRQDPGQGLRLIYYSQIVNDFQKGDIAEGYSVSREKKESFPLTVTSAQKNPTAFYLCASTSGQVNTEAFFGQGTRLTVV.

The chain couples TRBV6-5 to TRBJ1-1; unclear D gene. Germline V gives CDR1 MNHEY, CDR2 SVGAGI. This CDR3 is built from 11 residues. V was clipped by 6 bases and J by 7 bases, with 9 bases between them. CDR3 bases: TGTGCCAGCAGACAGAATTTTGAAGCTTTCTTT. Its protein is CASRQNFEAFF.

This clone was observed once. The chain links TRBV24-1 to TRBJ2-3, with 8 bases fitting TRBD2. Losses at the gene ends were 3 bases for V and 4 bases for J; bases not matched to a gene: 5. The CDR3 is 15 residues long. Germline V lookup: CDR1 KGHDR, CDR2 SFDVKD. CDR3 bases: TGTGCCACCAGTGATAACGGACTAGCTTCAGATACGCAGTATTTT. It yields the protein CATSDNGLASDTQYF.

The CDR3 loop reads CASRSQGNTEAFF. CDR3 nucleotides: TGTGCCAGCAGATCACAGGGGAACACTGAAGCTTTCTTT. The chain combines TRBV7-8 with TRBJ1-1, with a possible D match to TRBD1 (6 bases). This CDR3 region has 13 residues. CDR1 is SGHVS, CDR2 FQNEAQ, per germline. The V end lost 6 bases, the J end lost 1 base, and 9 bases lay between the germline ends.

The rearrangement uses TRBV6-5 and TRBJ2-5; 13 bases are a match to TRBD2. The V and J ends lost 6 bases and 5 bases, in that order; junction bases with no gene match: 6. Per the germline V gene, CDR1 is MNHEY and CDR2 is SVGAGI. The CDR3 consists of 15 residues. The CDR3 protein is CASRRLAGGRETQYF. In DNA form, the CDR3 reads TGTGCCAGCAGGCGACTAGCGGGGGGCAGGGAGACCCAGTACTTC.

V and J are TRBV3-1 (or the pseudogene TRBV3-2) and TRBJ2-5; the D gene is possibly TRBD2 (5 bases). V dropped 4 bases and J dropped 4 bases, with 19 bases sitting between them. CDR3 length: 16 amino acids. CDR1 is LGHDT and CDR2 is YNNKEL in the germline V gene (reference sequence). The CDR3 here is CASSPVRYVGIETQYF. In DNA, the CDR3 is TGTGCCAGCAGCCCGGTACGTTACGTCGGGATAGAGACCCAGTACTTC.

This sequence joins TRBV28 and TRBJ1-1; maybe TRBD1 (5 bases). The CDR3 is 13 residues long. V was pared by 8 bases and J by 7 bases, with 17 bases between. CDR1 and CDR2 (germline): MDHEN, SYDVKM. The CDR3 DNA reads TGTGCCAGCTCCCCGGGGGACCGCCTTGAAGCTTTCTTT. This gives the protein CASSPGDRLEAFF.

This sequence joins TRBV10-1 and TRBJ2-3, with TRBD1 matching over 9 bases. The germline gives CDR1 WNHNN, CDR2 SYGVQD (reference sequence). There are 13 residues in the CDR3. V lost 8 bases and J lost 0; bases outside the gene matches: 0. The CDR3 loop reads CASGTGSTDTQYF. CDR3 sequence (DNA): TGCGCCAGCGGGACAGGGAGCACAGATACGCAGTATTTT.

V usage is TRBV12-3 or TRBV12-4 and J usage is TRBJ1-6, with D uncertain. This CDR3 is built from 13 residues. Trimming took off 6 bases at V and 7 bases at J, with 10 bases between the two ends. CDR3 in amino acids: CASSTVRNSPLHF. The CDR3 DNA sequence: TGTGCCAGCAGCACAGTGCGCAATTCACCCCTCCACTTT.

This clone was counted between two and nine times. The chain carries TRBV20-1 and TRBJ1-1, with D unresolved. The length of the CDR3 is 11 residues. Germline V gene data show CDR1 as DFQATT and CDR2 as SNEGSKA (reference sequence). The ends were cut back, 3 bases at V and 1 base at J, with 3 bases in the middle. The CDR3, as DNA: TGCAGTGCTAGTCGGAACACTGAAGCTTTCTTT. Encoded protein: CSASRNTEAFF.

Note on this clone: Mismatch with germline at one junction end may stem from a read error. The chain links TRBV2 to TRBJ1-5; no clear D. The CDR3 runs 11 residues. The V gene's germline CDR1 is SNHLY and CDR2 FYNNEI. CDR3 sequence (DNA): TGTGCCAGCAGAAACAGCGGCCTCGAATATTTT. Translating it yields CASRNSGLEYF. The complete variable domain, with remaining parts taken from reference TRBV2 and TRBJ1-5, reads EPEVTQTPSHQVTQMGQEVILRCVPISNHLYFYWYRQILGQKVEFLVSFYNNEISEKSEIFDDQFSVERPDGSNFTLKIRSTKLEDSAMYFCASRNSGLEYFGDGTRLSIL.

Here the CDR3 DNA reads TGTGCCAGCTCACCACTCCTACCCGGGACAGGGGGATCGTTAAACTATGGCTACACCTTC. Its translation is CASSPLLPGTGGSLNYGYTF. The chain links TRBV18 to TRBJ1-2; 11 bases fit TRBD1. The germline V gene encodes CDR1 KGHSH and CDR2 LQKENI. Trimming at V came to 1 base and at J to 2 bases, leaving 15 bases not matched to a gene. This CDR3 has 20 amino acids.

The chain recombines TRBV27 with TRBJ1-1; the match to TRBD1 covers 7 bases. This CDR3 has 15 amino acids. CDR1 is MNHEY and CDR2 is SMNVEV in the germline V gene (reference sequence). J was trimmed by 3 bases and V by 1 base; bases with no gene match: 5. The CDR3 spells CASSLFGTADTEAFF. DNA for the CDR3: TGTGCCAGCAGTTTATTTGGGACAGCCGACACTGAAGCTTTCTTT.

The genes are TRBV18 and TRBJ1-6; D gene ambiguous. V gave up 7 bases and J gave up 7 bases, with 11 bases separating them. Germline V CDR1 and CDR2: KGHSH, LQKENI. CDR3 length: 13 amino acids. CDR3 in amino acids: CASYDTLNSPLHF. In nucleotides, the CDR3 is TGTGCCAGCTACGACACGCTGAATTCACCCCTCCACTTT.

The chain joins TRBV2 to TRBJ1-1; TRBD1 might be the D (6 bases). The germline gives CDR1 SNHLY, CDR2 FYNNEI. This CDR3 region has 13 residues. Trimming shortened V by 3 bases and J by 6 bases, and 11 bases separated the two germline ends. The CDR3 is CASSDRTAAEAFF. In DNA, the CDR3 is TGTGCCAGCAGTGACCGGACAGCGGCTGAAGCTTTCTTT.

This clone was seen just once. The CDR3 sequence: CASSQANLNTEAFF. The CDR3 DNA is TGCGCCAGCAGCCAAGCCAACTTGAACACTGAAGCTTTCTTT. The chain joins TRBV4-1 to TRBJ1-1; D ambiguous. This CDR3 comprises 14 residues. Trimming cost V 1 base and J 0 bases, with 6 bases left between them. Germline CDR1 MGHRA, CDR2 YSYEKL.

The chain carries TRBV7-9 and TRBJ1-1; D is perhaps TRBD1 (6 bases). Germline V gene sequence: CDR1 SEHNR, CDR2 FQNEAQ (reference sequence). Trimming left V 6 bases short and J 2 bases short, with 13 bases between. This CDR3 comprises 14 residues. The CDR3 region has the DNA TGTGCCAGCAGGTATGGGGGCGTAAACACTGAAGCTTTCTTT. Amino acids: CASRYGGVNTEAFF.

The chain employs TRBV7-9 and TRBJ1-2; 8 bases align to TRBD1. V dropped 5 bases and J dropped 5; count of bases not matched to a gene: 10. This CDR3 is 15 amino acids long. CDR1 is SEHNR, CDR2 FQNEAQ, per germline (reference sequence). This CDR3 is CASSTGTGLWYGYTF. The CDR3 DNA is TGTGCCAGCAGCACAGGGACAGGCCTTTGGTATGGCTACACCTTC.

The table lists this clone with a count of one. DNA for the CDR3: TGTGCCAGCAGCTTAAAGCGGCAGCTTGCAACTAATGAAAAACTGTTTTTT. This translates into CASSLKRQLATNEKLFF. The chain links TRBV7-8 to TRBJ1-4; D is ambiguous. CDR1 is SGHVS and CDR2 is FQNEAQ in the germline V gene. This CDR3 has 17 amino acids. V was trimmed by 2 bases and J by 0 bases, leaving 13 bases between them.

This rearrangement joins TRBV6-5 to TRBJ1-2, with 7 bases that match TRBD1. Germline V gene lookup returns CDR1 MNHEY and CDR2 SVGAGI. CDR3 length: 13 amino acids. V gave up 8 bases and J gave up 5 bases; unmatched junction bases: 8. The CDR3 sequence: CASLIPGGYGYTF. The CDR3 DNA reads as TGTGCCAGCTTAATCCCAGGGGGGTATGGCTACACCTTC.

The J gene is TRBJ1-1, the V gene TRBV3-1 (or the pseudogene TRBV3-2); TRBD1 is a possible D gene (6 bases). The V and J ends lost 2 bases and 9 bases respectively, with 10 bases between them. This CDR3 region has 12 residues. Germline CDR1 reads LGHDT; CDR2 reads YNNKEL (reference sequence). The CDR3 here is CASSQTGRQAFF. Written as DNA, the CDR3 is TGTGCCAGCAGCCAAACAGGGCGGCAAGCTTTCTTT.

Only one count was recorded for this clone. This chain's CDR3 is CASISTGENTIYF. CDR3 nucleotides: TGTGCCAGCATTTCGACAGGGGAAAACACCATATATTTT. This chain joins TRBV12-3 or TRBV12-4 and TRBJ1-3; 8 nucleotides align to TRBD1. V trimming: 7 bases; J trimming: 6 bases; junction bases outside the gene matches: 5. This CDR3 is 13 amino acids long.

This rearrangement joins TRBV5-1 to TRBJ2-3; 9 positions match TRBD2. The V gene's germline CDR1 is SGHRS and CDR2 YFSETQ. This CDR3 is 17 amino acids long. Trimming at V came to 0 bases and at J to 0 bases, leaving 5 bases not matched to a gene. The DNA of the CDR3 is TGCGCCAGCAGCTTGGCTCTAGCGGGGACTAGCACAGATACGCAGTATTTT. Its translation is CASSLALAGTSTDTQYF.

The V gene is TRBV6-1, the J gene TRBJ2-1; 10 bases are shared with TRBD1. CDR1 is MNHNS, CDR2 SASEGT, per germline. J gave up 1 base and V 3 bases, and 3 bases lay outside the gene matches. The CDR3 is 16 residues long. CDR3 nucleotide sequence: TGTGCCAGCAGTGAGGACAGGGGGTGGTCCTACAATGAGCAGTTCTTC. Protein sequence: CASSEDRGWSYNEQFF.